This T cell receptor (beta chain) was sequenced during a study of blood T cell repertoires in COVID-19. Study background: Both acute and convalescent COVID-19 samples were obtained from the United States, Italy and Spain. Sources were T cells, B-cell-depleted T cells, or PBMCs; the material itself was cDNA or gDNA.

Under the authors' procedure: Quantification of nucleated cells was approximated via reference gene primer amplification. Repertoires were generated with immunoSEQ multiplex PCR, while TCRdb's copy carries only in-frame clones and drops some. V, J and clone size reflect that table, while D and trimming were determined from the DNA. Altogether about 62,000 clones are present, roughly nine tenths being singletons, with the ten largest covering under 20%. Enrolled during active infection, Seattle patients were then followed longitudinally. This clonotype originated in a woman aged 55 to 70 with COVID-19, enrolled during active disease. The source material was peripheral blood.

Here the CDR3 reads CASSIGGASPLHF. Written as DNA, the CDR3 is TGTGCCAGTAGTATAGGGGGCGCTTCACCCCTCCACTTT. The chain combines TRBV19 with TRBJ1-6, with D tentatively TRBD1 (5 bases). This CDR3 contains 13 residues. The V gene lost 1 base and the J gene lost 9 bases, with 7 bases spanning the gap. The germline V gene encodes CDR1 LNHDA and CDR2 SQIVND (reference sequence).